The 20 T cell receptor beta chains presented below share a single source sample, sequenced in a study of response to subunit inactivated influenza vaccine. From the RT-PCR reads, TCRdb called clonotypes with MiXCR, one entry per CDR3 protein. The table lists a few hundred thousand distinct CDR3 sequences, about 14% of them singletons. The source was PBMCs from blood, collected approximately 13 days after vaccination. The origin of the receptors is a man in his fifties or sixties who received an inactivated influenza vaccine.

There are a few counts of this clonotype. The CDR3 DNA reads TGTGCCAGCAGTCCGACAGGGCCTCGAGGCTACACCTTC. Translating gives CASSPTGPRGYTF. This chain connects TRBV6-1 to TRBJ1-2; 7 positions agree with TRBD1. Germline V gene data show CDR1 as MNHNS and CDR2 as SASEGT. The CDR3 covers 13 residues. V was pared by 5 bases and J by 8 bases, with 8 bases of the junction left unmatched.

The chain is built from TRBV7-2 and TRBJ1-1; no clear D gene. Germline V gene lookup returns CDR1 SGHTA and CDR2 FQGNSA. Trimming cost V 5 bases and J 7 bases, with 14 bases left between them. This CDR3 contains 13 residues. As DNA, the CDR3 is TGTGCCAGCAGCCTGGATAGGAGTGATGAAGCTTTCTTT. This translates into CASSLDRSDEAFF.

The CDR3, as DNA: TGTGCCAGCAGCCACTCGAGGGGCATCGAATCGGCCAATGAGCAGTTCTTC. Amino acid sequence: CASSHSRGIESANEQFF. This chain joins TRBV27 and TRBJ2-1; TRBD1 or TRBD2 may be the D gene (5 bases each). Trimming removed 6 bases at V and 6 bases at J, with 24 bases between. The CDR3 is 17 residues long. Germline loops: CDR1 MNHEY, CDR2 SMNVEV (reference sequence).

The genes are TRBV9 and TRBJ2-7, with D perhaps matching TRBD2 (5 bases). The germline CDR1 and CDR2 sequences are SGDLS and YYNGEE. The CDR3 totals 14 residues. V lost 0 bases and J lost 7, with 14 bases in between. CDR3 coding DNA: TGTGCCAGCAGCGTAGGCCACGCGACGGGGGAGCAGTACTTC. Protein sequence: CASSVGHATGEQYF.

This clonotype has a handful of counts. Here the CDR3 reads CASSLVGGQGAYEQYF. In nucleotides, the CDR3 is TGCGCCAGCAGCTTGGTGGGGGGGCAGGGAGCCTACGAGCAGTACTTC. The chain joins TRBV5-1 to TRBJ2-7, with D perhaps TRBD2 (7 bases). The V end lost 0 bases, the J end lost 2 bases, and 15 bases lay between the germline ends. CDR3 size: 16 residues. The germline gives CDR1 SGHRS, CDR2 YFSETQ.

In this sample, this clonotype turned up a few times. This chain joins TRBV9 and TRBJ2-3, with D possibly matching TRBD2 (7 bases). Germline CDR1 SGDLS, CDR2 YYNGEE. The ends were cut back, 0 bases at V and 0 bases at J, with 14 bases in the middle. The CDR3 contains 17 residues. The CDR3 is CASSVAKGGASTDTQYF. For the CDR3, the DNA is TGTGCCAGCAGCGTAGCTAAAGGGGGGGCCAGCACAGATACGCAGTATTTT.

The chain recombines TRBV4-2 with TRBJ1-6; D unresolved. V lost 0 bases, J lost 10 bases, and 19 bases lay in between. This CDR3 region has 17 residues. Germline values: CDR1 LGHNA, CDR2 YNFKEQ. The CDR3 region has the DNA TGTGCCAGCAGCCAAGATATAGTAGTCGGGGTTTGGTCACCCCTCCACTTT. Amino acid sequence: CASSQDIVVGVWSPLHF.

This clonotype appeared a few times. The CDR3 DNA reads TGCGCCAGCAGCTTGGGGGGCATGTACGAGCAGTACTTC. The encoded protein is CASSLGGMYEQYF. The chain carries TRBV5-1 and TRBJ2-7, with D perhaps TRBD1 (5 bases). In germline, CDR1 is SGHRS, CDR2 YFSETQ. The CDR3 totals 13 residues. Trimming took off 0 bases at V and 4 bases at J, with 8 bases between the two ends.

Written as DNA, the CDR3 is TGTGCCATCAGTGGCGGCGGAAATACCTACGAGCAGTACTTC. This sequence encodes CAISGGGNTYEQYF. The rearrangement joins TRBV10-3 to TRBJ2-7; D uncertain. CDR3 size: 14 residues. The germline V and J ends were trimmed by 4 bases and 2 bases, with 12 bases remaining between them. The germline gives CDR1 ENHRY, CDR2 SYGVKD.

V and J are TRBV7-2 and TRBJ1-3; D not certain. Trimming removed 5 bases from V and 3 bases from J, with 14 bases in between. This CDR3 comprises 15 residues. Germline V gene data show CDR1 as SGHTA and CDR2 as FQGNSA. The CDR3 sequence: CASSPDLAYGNTIYF. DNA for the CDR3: TGTGCCAGCAGCCCGGACCTTGCGTATGGAAACACCATATATTTT.

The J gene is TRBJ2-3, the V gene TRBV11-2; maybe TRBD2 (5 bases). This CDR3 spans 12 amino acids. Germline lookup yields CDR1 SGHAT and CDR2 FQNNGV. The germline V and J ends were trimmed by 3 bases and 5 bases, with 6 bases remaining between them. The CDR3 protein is CASSFGKDTQYF. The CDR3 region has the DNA TGTGCCAGCAGCTTCGGGAAAGATACGCAGTATTTT. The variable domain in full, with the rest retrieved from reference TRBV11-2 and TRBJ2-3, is EAGVAQSPRYKIIEKRQSVAFWCNPISGHATLYWYQQILGQGPKLLIQFQNNGVVDDSQLPKDRFSAERLKGVDSTLKIQPAKLEDSAVYLCASSFGKDTQYFGPGTRLTVL.

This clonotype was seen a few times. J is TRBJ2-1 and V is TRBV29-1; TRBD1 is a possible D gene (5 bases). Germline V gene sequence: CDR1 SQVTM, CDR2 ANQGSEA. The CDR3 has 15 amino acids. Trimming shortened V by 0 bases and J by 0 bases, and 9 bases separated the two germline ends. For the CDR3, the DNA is TGCAGCGTTGAAGATGGCCAGGGCTCCTACAATGAGCAGTTCTTC. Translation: CSVEDGQGSYNEQFF.

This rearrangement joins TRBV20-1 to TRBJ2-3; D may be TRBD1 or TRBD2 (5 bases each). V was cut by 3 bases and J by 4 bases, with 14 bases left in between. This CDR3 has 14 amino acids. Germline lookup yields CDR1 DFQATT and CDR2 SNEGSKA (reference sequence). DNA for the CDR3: TGCAGTGCTAGTGTAACAGGAGGCCCAGATACGCAGTATTTT. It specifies CSASVTGGPDTQYF.

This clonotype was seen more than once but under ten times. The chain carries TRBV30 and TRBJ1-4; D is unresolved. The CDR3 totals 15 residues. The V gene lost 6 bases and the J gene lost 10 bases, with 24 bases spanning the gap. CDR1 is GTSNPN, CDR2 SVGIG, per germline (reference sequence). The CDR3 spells CACITVRGRHGKLFF. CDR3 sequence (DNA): TGTGCCTGTATAACTGTTAGAGGGAGGCATGGAAAACTGTTTTTT.

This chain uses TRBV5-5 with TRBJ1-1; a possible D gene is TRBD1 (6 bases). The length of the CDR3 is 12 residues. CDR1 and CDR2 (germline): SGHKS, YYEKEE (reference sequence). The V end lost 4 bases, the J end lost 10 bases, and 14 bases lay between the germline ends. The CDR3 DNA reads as TGTGCCAGCAGCGGGACATTGGCTAGAGCTTTCTTT. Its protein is CASSGTLARAFF.

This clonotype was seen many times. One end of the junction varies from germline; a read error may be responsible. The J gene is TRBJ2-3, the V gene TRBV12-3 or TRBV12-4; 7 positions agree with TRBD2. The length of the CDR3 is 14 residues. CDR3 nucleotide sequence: TGTGCCAGCAGCTTAGGCGGGAGAACAGATACGCAGTATTTT. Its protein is CASSLGGRTDTQYF.

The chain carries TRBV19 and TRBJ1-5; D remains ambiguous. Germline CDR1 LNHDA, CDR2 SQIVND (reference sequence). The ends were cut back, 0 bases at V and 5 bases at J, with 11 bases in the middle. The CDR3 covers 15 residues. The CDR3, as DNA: TGTGCCAGTAGTATAGAGGTCACGAGTTATCAGCCCCAGCATTTT. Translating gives CASSIEVTSYQPQHF.

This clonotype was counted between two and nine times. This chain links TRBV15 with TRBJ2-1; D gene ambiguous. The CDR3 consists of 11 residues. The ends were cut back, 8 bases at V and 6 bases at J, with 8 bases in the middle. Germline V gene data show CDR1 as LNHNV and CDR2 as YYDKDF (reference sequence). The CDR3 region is CATSAVNEQFF. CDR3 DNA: TGTGCCACCTCAGCAGTCAATGAGCAGTTCTTC.

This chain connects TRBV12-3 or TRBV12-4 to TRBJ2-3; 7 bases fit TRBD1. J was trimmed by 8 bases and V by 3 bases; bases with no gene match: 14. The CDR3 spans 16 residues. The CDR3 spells CASSFRETGYLATQYF. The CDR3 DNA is TGTGCCAGCAGTTTTAGAGAGACAGGGTATTTGGCTACGCAGTATTTT.

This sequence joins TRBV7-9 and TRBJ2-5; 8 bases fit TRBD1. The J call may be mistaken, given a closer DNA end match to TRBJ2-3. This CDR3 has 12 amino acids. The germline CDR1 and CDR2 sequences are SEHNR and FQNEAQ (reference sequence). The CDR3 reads CASSGQGGTQYF. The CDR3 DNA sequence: TGTGCCAGCAGCGGACAGGGTGGTACGCAGTATTTT.